This T cell receptor (beta chain) was profiled in a study of T cell responses to AZD1222 COVID-19 vaccine. Study observations and caveats: Close to half of all spike-specific TCRs reportedly target regions of the variants that are unmutated.

Trimming took off 5 bases at V and 5 bases at J, with 28 bases between the two ends. CDR3 length: 19 amino acids. The germline V gene encodes CDR1 SGHAT and CDR2 FQNNGV. TCRdb's copy holds only in-frame clones and misses some; the assay was immunoSEQ multiplex PCR. The data show 160,000 or so clones, with roughly 90% seen just once and approximately 1.5% held by the top ten. Worth noting for this clone: No antigen is known for it.

The source was peripheral blood, collected 28 days after the second AZD1222 dose. This rearrangement joins TRBV11-2 to TRBJ1-3; D is undetermined. This receptor was taken from an adult who received the AZD1222 COVID-19 vaccine. The CDR3 coding sequence is TGTGCCAGCAGCCCTCTACGGCCTTTCGGGCTCCGAGAAAGAAACACCATATATTTT. This gives the protein CASSPLRPFGLRERNTIYF.